The 16 T cell receptor beta chains below all came from one sample that was sequenced in a study of blood T cell repertoires in COVID-19. The assay was immunoSEQ multiplex PCR, and TCRdb's table has in-frame clones only and misses some. The sample yields around 180,000 clones, about 84% seen once. Sequencing was performed on PBMCs or T cells enriched from blood (not recorded which). The receptor source for this set is a man between 45 and 60 years old who had recovered from COVID-19.

This chain joins TRBV4-3 and TRBJ1-4, with 8 bases aligning to TRBD1. Per the germline V gene, CDR1 is LGHNA and CDR2 is YSLEER. There are 18 residues in the CDR3. Losses at the gene ends were 1 base for V and 7 bases for J; bases not matched to a gene: 14. The CDR3 coding sequence is TGCGCCAGCAGCCAAGCCCCCCCGACAGGGGATCGCGGTGAAAAACTGTTTTTT. Protein sequence: CASSQAPPTGDRGEKLFF.

The chain uses TRBV7-9 and TRBJ2-7, with D possibly being TRBD1 (7 bases). The CDR3 has 15 amino acids. V lost 5 bases and J lost 0, with 14 bases in between. The germline gives CDR1 SEHNR, CDR2 FQNEAQ (reference sequence). This chain's CDR3 is CASSPQGGGSYEQYF. The CDR3 DNA is TGTGCCAGCAGCCCCCAGGGGGGCGGCTCCTACGAGCAGTACTTC.

V usage is TRBV4-3 and J usage is TRBJ1-2, with 8 nucleotides matching TRBD1. V dropped 2 bases and J dropped 5; count of bases not matched to a gene: 4. The CDR3 runs 14 residues. CDR1 and CDR2 from the germline V gene are LGHNA and YSLEER. In DNA form, the CDR3 reads TGCGCCAGCAGCCAAACAGGGGGGGGATATGGCTACACCTTC. It specifies CASSQTGGGYGYTF.

The chain uses TRBV23-1 and TRBJ2-7, with 7 bases fitting TRBD1. TRBV23-1 falls under the ORF class, with uncertain function. Trimming at V came to 1 base and at J to 9 bases, leaving 15 bases not matched to a gene. The CDR3 totals 16 residues. CDR3 DNA: TGCGCCAGCAGTCAATTTTCTAGACAGGGTCCTACGCTGCAGTACTTC. Translating it yields CASSQFSRQGPTLQYF.

The rearrangement links TRBV6-2 or TRBV6-3 to TRBJ2-7; TRBD2 matches at 10 bases. Germline CDR1 and CDR2: MNHEY and SVGEGT. V was clipped by 5 bases and J by 2 bases; unmatched bases: 9. The CDR3 is made up of 16 amino acids. Written as DNA, the CDR3 is TGTGCCAGCAGTGACGGACTAGCGGTGCTGCCCTACGAGCAGTACTTC. It is translated as CASSDGLAVLPYEQYF.

The gene calls are TRBV6-2 or TRBV6-3 and TRBJ2-7; TRBD2 aligns across 7 bases. J gave up 2 bases and V 2 bases, and 9 bases lay outside the gene matches. The CDR3 length is 16 residues. The germline V gene encodes CDR1 MNHEY and CDR2 SVGEGT. The CDR3 reads CASSYRAGLLAYEQYF. CDR3 DNA: TGTGCCAGCAGTTACCGGGCGGGACTATTGGCCTACGAGCAGTACTTC.

The V call is TRBV6-5, the J call TRBJ2-7, with D possibly matching TRBD2 (5 bases). The V end was cut by 6 bases, the J end by 6 bases, with 15 bases between. The CDR3 is 13 residues long. CDR1 is MNHEY, CDR2 SVGAGI, per germline. CDR3 nucleotide sequence: TGTGCCAGCAGACCCCGAGGGAGCAGCGAGCAGTACTTC. This translates into CASRPRGSSEQYF.

The chain recombines TRBV7-9 with TRBJ1-4; possibly TRBD1 for D (6 bases). There are 16 residues in the CDR3. Deletions cut 2 bases from V and 7 bases from J, with 17 bases between. Germline CDR1 and CDR2: SEHNR and FQNEAQ (reference sequence). CDR3 protein: CASSLFFHREGEKLFF. CDR3 DNA: TGTGCCAGCAGCTTATTTTTCCACAGGGAAGGTGAAAAACTGTTTTTT.

This chain uses TRBV15 with TRBJ2-2; TRBD1 matches 9 bases. This CDR3 is built from 16 residues. Losses at the gene ends were 0 bases for V and 5 bases for J; bases not matched to a gene: 4. Germline V gene sequence: CDR1 LNHNV, CDR2 YYDKDF (reference sequence). This CDR3 reads CATSRDRDRETGELFF. CDR3 DNA sequence: TGTGCCACCAGCAGAGATCGGGACAGGGAGACCGGGGAGCTGTTTTTT.

The chain recombines TRBV27 with TRBJ2-1; possible D gene TRBD2, 7 bases. This CDR3 is 13 amino acids long. Germline CDR1 reads MNHEY; CDR2 reads SMNVEV (reference sequence). Trimming stripped 5 bases from V and 5 bases from J, with 10 bases between. For the CDR3, the DNA is TGTGCCAGCAGTATAGGGGGGGACAATGAGCAGTTCTTC. Amino acid sequence: CASSIGGDNEQFF.

The chain recombines TRBV19 with TRBJ1-2, with a possible D match to TRBD1 (5 bases). Trimming took 5 bases from V and 4 from J, leaving 20 bases between them. The CDR3 extends over 16 amino acids. Germline loops: CDR1 LNHDA, CDR2 SQIVND (reference sequence). The CDR3, as DNA: TGTGCCAGTAGTGGAAATGGGGCGGAATACTTCTATGGCTACACCTTC. This translates into CASSGNGAEYFYGYTF.

V and J are TRBV4-3 and TRBJ1-2; no definite D call. The CDR3 sequence is 13 residues long. V was shortened by 0 bases and J by 2 bases, with 4 bases between the two germline ends. From germline, CDR1 is LGHNA and CDR2 YSLEER. Here the CDR3 reads CASSQDRNYGYTF. The CDR3 DNA is TGCGCCAGCAGCCAAGACAGAAACTATGGCTACACCTTC.

The chain carries TRBV5-1 and TRBJ2-2; TRBD1 agrees at 7 bases. This CDR3 is built from 13 residues. Per germline, CDR1 SGHRS and CDR2 YFSETQ. The J segment lost 6 bases and the V segment lost 2 bases, leaving 1 base of the junction unmatched. This CDR3 reads CASSFGTAGELFF. CDR3 bases: TGCGCCAGCAGCTTTGGGACAGCCGGGGAGCTGTTTTTT.

The V call is TRBV21-1, the J call TRBJ1-2. TRBV21-1 is noted as a pseudogene. The CDR3 has 14 amino acids. The CDR3 DNA follows: TGTGCCAGCAGCAAAATTGGGAAATCGAGGGACTACACCTTC. Translated: CASSKIGKSRDYTF.

This clone showed up just once. The chain uses TRBV7-9 and TRBJ2-2; the D gene is possibly TRBD2 (5 bases). The CDR3 spans 16 residues. Germline CDR1 is SEHNR and CDR2 is FQNEAQ (reference sequence). Trimming pared 3 bases from V and 4 bases from J, leaving 15 bases between. The CDR3 DNA reads TGTGCCAGCAGCTTGAGTGCCGGGGTAATCACCGGGGAGCTGTTTTTT. This sequence encodes CASSLSAGVITGELFF.

This chain uses TRBV29-1 with TRBJ1-5; TRBD1 is a possible D gene (5 bases). The V end was cut by 6 bases, the J end by 4 bases, with 13 bases between. The CDR3 is 13 residues long. The germline CDR1 and CDR2 sequences are SQVTM and ANQGSEA. CDR3 residues: CSVGGWSNQPQHF. The CDR3 coding sequence is TGCAGCGTCGGGGGGTGGTCAAATCAGCCCCAGCATTTT. Complete variable domain (other parts from reference TRBV29-1 and TRBJ1-5): SAVISQKPSRDICQRGTSLTIQCQVDSQVTMMFWYRQQPGQSLTLIATANQGSEATYESGFVIDKFPISRPNLTFSTLTVSNMSPEDSSIYLCSVGGWSNQPQHFGDGTRLSIL.